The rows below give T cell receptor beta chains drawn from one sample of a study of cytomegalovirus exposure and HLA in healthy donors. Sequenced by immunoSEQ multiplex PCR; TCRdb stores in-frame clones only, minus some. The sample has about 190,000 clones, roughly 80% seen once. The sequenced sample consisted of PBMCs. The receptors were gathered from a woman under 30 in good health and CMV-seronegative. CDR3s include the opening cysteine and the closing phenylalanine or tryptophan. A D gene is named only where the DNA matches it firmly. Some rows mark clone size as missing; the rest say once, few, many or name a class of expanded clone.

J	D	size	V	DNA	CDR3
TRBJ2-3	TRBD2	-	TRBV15	TGTGCCACCAGCAGGGTCGGCGGGAGCATGGGCGCTGATACGCAGTATTTT	CATSRVGGSMGADTQYF
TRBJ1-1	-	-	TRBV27	TGTGCCAGCAGCAGAGACAGCACTGAAGCTTTCTTT	CASSRDSTEAFF
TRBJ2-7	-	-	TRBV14	TGTGCCAGCAGCCGCCAAGCGGGTACCTACGAGCAGTACTTC	CASSRQAGTYEQYF
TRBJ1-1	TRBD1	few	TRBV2	TGTGCCAGCAGTGAACTAGCGGCAGGGGGCGGCACTGAAGCTTTCTTT	CASSELAAGGGTEAFF
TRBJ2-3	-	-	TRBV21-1	TGTGCCAGCAGCAAAGAAGCGGGTCCGGGAAAATCGCAGTATTTT	CASSKEAGPGKSQYF
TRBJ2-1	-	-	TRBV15	TGTGCCACCAGCAGAGATCTAGAAGGAGAGCAGTTCTTC	CATSRDLEGEQFF
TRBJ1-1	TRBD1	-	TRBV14	TGTGCCAGCAGCCAAGGGACAGGAGGAGGGGTAACTGAAGCTTTCTTT	CASSQGTGGGVTEAFF
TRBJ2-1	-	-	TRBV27	TGTGCCAGCTCTCTCCAGCCTCTCTTTTCAATTCAGGGAAATGAGCAGTTCTTC	CASSLQPLFSIQGNEQFF
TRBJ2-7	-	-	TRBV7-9	TGTGCCACGACAGGGACTTCCTACGAGCAGTACTTC	CATTGTSYEQYF
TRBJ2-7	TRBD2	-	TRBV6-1	TGTGCCAGCAGTGAAGTGCCCGAGACTAGCGGGGGAGCCTACGAGCAGTACTTC	CASSEVPETSGGAYEQYF
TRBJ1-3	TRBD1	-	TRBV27	TGTGCCAGCAGGGACAGGGGAAATGGAAACACCATATATTTT	CASRDRGNGNTIYF
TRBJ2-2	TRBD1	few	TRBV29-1	TGCAGCGTCCACAGGGGCCCCGCCGGGGAGCTGTTTTTT	CSVHRGPAGELFF
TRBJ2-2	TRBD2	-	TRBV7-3	TGTGCCAGCAGGCTAGCGGGGAACACCGGGGAGCTGTTTTTT	CASRLAGNTGELFF
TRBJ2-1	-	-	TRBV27	TGTGCCAGCAGTCGGCCCGGGACTGGATACAATGAGCAGTTCTTC	CASSRPGTGYNEQFF
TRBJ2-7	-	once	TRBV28	TGTGCCAGTTGGGACTCAACCAACGAGCAGTACTTC	CASWDSTNEQYF
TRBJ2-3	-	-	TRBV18	TGTGCCAGCTCACCACGCCAGGAAGATACGCAGTATTTT	CASSPRQEDTQYF
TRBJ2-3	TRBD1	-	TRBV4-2	TGTGCCAGCAGCCAAGGGACAGGGGGCGCAGATACGCAGTATTTT	CASSQGTGGADTQYF
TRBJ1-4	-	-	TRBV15	TGTGCCACCAGCAGGACACAGGAAAAACTGTTTTTT	CATSRTQEKLFF
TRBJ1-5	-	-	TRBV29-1	TGCAGCGTTGAAGATGGCGGGCCAGGGCCCCAGCATTTT	CSVEDGGPGPQHF
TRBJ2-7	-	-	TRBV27	TGTGCCAGCAGTATTCGCAGGGTGGGTCAGGCCTACGAGCAGTACTTC	CASSIRRVGQAYEQYF
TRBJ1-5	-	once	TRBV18	TGTGCCAGCTCACCATACGACGCAGGGTCTAGGCCCCAGCATTTT	CASSPYDAGSRPQHF
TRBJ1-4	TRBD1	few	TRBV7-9	TGTGCCAGCAGCTCCGGGACAGAGCACACTTTT	CASSSGTEHTF
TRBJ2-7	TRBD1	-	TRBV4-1	TGCGCCAGCAGCCAAGGGACAGGCGAGCAGTACTTC	CASSQGTGEQYF
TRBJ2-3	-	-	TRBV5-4	TGTGCCAGCAAACCCACAGGGACGGAGACAGATACGCAGTATTTT	CASKPTGTETDTQYF
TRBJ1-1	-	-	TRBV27	TGTGCCAGCAGTTTATCAGGAGGCACTGAAGCTTTCTTT	CASSLSGGTEAFF
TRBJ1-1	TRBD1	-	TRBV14	TGTGCCAGCAGTCCAATTACAGGGGGCACTGAAGCTTTCTTT	CASSPITGGTEAFF
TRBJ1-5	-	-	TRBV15	TGTGCCACCAGCAGAGATTGGGAGGGGTCCCAGCCCCAGCATTTT	CATSRDWEGSQPQHF
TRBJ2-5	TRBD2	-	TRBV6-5	TGTGCCAGCAGGGGGCTAGCGGGTGAGACCCAGTACTTC	CASRGLAGETQYF
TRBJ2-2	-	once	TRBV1	TGCACCAGCAGCCAAGATCGGGTGTTCGGGGAGCTGTTTTTT	CTSSQDRVFGELFF
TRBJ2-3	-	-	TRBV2	TGTGCCAGCAGAGCTTACAGGGATGGGGCCACAGATACGCAGTATTTT	CASRAYRDGATDTQYF
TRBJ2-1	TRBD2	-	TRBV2	TGTGCCAGCATGGAGCGGGAGGCGGGGAATGAGCAGTTCTTC	CASMEREAGNEQFF
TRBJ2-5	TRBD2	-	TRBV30	TGTGCCTCTAATGGGGGGGGGTACCAAGAGACCCAGTACTTC	CASNGGGYQETQYF
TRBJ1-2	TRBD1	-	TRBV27	TGTGCCAGCAGTTTAACCCCCGGGACAGACTATGGCTACACCTTC	CASSLTPGTDYGYTF
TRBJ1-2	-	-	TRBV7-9	TGTGCCAGCAGCACCGGGGGGACGTATGGCTACACCTTC	CASSTGGTYGYTF
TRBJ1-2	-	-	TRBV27	TGTGCCAGCGGGGGCGTAAGTTCGCGGGGCTACACCTTC	CASGGVSSRGYTF
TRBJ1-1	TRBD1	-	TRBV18	TGTGCCAGTAGGACAGGGGTAATGAACACTGAAGCTTTCTTT	CASRTGVMNTEAFF
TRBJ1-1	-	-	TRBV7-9	TGTGCCAGCAGCTTCCCTCTTGAAGCTTTCTTT	CASSFPLEAFF
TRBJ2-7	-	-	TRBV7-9	TGTGCCAGCAGCTACTCCGACGAGCAGTACTTC	CASSYSDEQYF
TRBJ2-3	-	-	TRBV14	TGTGCCAGCAGCCGCCGGGGGGCGGTAGATACGCAGTATTTT	CASSRRGAVDTQYF
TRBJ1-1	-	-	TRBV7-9	TGTGCCAGCTTCATTATTCCCAGAATAAACACTGAAGCTTTCTTT	CASFIIPRINTEAFF
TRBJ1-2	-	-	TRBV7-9	TGTGCCAGCAGCTTGTCTACAGCTTCTCCTTATGGCTACACCTTC	CASSLSTASPYGYTF
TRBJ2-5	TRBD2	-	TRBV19	TGTGCCAGTAGAGTTGCAGCGGGATCAAAAGAGACCCAGTACTTC	CASRVAAGSKETQYF
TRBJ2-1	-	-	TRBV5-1	TGCGCCAGCAGCTTGTGGCTAGTTAGTGAGCAGTTCTTC	CASSLWLVSEQFF
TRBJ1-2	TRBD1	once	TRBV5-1	TGCGCCAGCAGCTTGGGGGGTGATTTGTACACAGGGGAAAACTATGGCTACACCTTC	CASSLGGDLYTGENYGYTF
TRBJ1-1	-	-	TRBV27	TGTGCCAGCAGTCTCAGGGGTGGGGCGAGAACTGAAGCTTTCTTT	CASSLRGGARTEAFF
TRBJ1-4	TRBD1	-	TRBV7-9	TGTGCCAGCAGCTTAGAGACAGGGGGCGGTGAAAAACTGTTTTTT	CASSLETGGGEKLFF
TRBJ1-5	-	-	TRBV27	TGTGCCAGCAGTACACAGGGACGTCAGCCCCAGCATTTT	CASSTQGRQPQHF
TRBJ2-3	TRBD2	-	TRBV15	TGTGCCACCAGCAGAGTCCGGGGGACTAGCGGCTCCGCGGATACGCAGTATTTT	CATSRVRGTSGSADTQYF
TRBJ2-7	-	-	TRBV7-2	TGTGCCAGCAGCTTAGCGGGAGGCACCTACTCCTACGAGCAGTACTTC	CASSLAGGTYSYEQYF
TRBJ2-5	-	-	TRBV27	TGTGCCAGCAGTTCCCCTCTCGCCCAGTACTTC	CASSSPLAQYF
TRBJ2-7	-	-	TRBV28	TGTGCCAGCACCCAGGGTCTCGACGAGCAGTACTTC	CASTQGLDEQYF
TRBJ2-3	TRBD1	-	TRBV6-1	TGTGCCAGCAGTGAAAGATGGGACAGGGACACAGATACGCAGTATTTT	CASSERWDRDTDTQYF
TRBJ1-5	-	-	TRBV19	TGTGCCAGTAGTATACGAGGCCTTGCCGTTTATAGCAATCAGCCCCAGCATTTT	CASSIRGLAVYSNQPQHF